The rows below give T cell receptor beta chains drawn from one sample of a study of human T cells and chemical hapten exposure. One entry per CDR3 protein, called by TCRdb with MiXCR from the RACE reads. The sample lists approximately 90,000 distinct CDR3 sequences, just under 9% seen once, with around 2.8% in the top ten. Sequencing input: whole blood. The receptors come from a female donor in good health. Some clones in this sample may be carry-over from other donors' samples. CDR3s include the opening cysteine and the closing phenylalanine or tryptophan. The D gene is left open where the match is weak. Size values are once, few and many counts, or a class for expanded clones, and some rows have none.

D gene	V gene	clone size	J gene	CDR3 protein	CDR3 DNA
.	TRBV3-1	few	TRBJ2-7	CASSRSFSSYEQYF	TGTGCCAGCAGCCGAAGCTTCAGCTCCTACGAGCAGTACTTC
TRBD2	TRBV6-1	.	TRBJ2-1	CASRGLARWNEQFF	TGTGCCAGCAGGGGACTAGCGAGGTGGAATGAGCAGTTCTTC
TRBD2	TRBV19	.	TRBJ2-1	CASSKGLAGYNEQFF	TGTGCCAGTAGTAAGGGACTAGCCGGCTACAATGAGCAGTTCTTC
.	TRBV7-2	once	TRBJ1-5	CASSLSTSNQPQHF	TGTGCCAGCAGCCTGAGCACTAGCAATCAGCCCCAGCATTTT
.	TRBV6-5	few	TRBJ2-5	CASGYLGETQYF	TGTGCCAGCGGTTACTTAGGAGAGACCCAGTACTTC
TRBD2	TRBV20-1	few	TRBJ2-5	CSAYRLAGGPQETQYF	TGCAGTGCATACCGACTAGCGGGAGGGCCCCAAGAGACCCAGTACTTC
.	TRBV19	.	TRBJ1-2	CASSIRGEDYGYTF	TGTGCCAGTAGTATCAGGGGAGAAGACTATGGCTACACCTTC
TRBD2	TRBV6-6	.	TRBJ2-5	CASNRGEAETQYF	TGTGCCAGCAACCGGGGGGAGGCAGAGACCCAGTACTTC
.	TRBV30	.	TRBJ1-1	CAWSPNLRDTEAFF	TGTGCCTGGAGTCCTAATCTCCGGGACACTGAAGCTTTCTTT
TRBD2	TRBV7-9	many	TRBJ2-1	CASSSSGRNGEQFF	TGTGCCAGCAGCTCTAGCGGGAGGAACGGTGAGCAGTTCTTC
.	TRBV10-3	few	TRBJ2-3	CAIEEDPSTDTQYF	TGTGCCATCGAAGAGGACCCGAGCACAGATACGCAGTATTTT
.	TRBV27	.	TRBJ1-5	CASSFAGGNQPQHF	TGTGCCAGCAGTTTTGCGGGAGGCAATCAGCCCCAGCATTTT
TRBD1	TRBV28	.	TRBJ2-7	CASSWGDRDYAHYEQYF	TGTGCCAGCAGTTGGGGCGACAGGGATTATGCCCACTACGAGCAGTACTTC
TRBD1	TRBV2	few	TRBJ2-7	CASGDSYEQYF	TGTGCCAGCGGGGACAGCTACGAGCAGTACTTC
.	TRBV2	few	TRBJ1-5	CASSEGRYNQPQHF	TGTGCCAGCAGTGAAGGGCGGTACAATCAGCCCCAGCATTTT
.	TRBV6-6	.	TRBJ2-6	CASRPLSGANVLTF	TGTGCCAGCAGACCCCTCTCTGGGGCCAACGTCCTGACTTTC
.	TRBV24-1	.	TRBJ2-5	CATSETARGRGETQYF	TGTGCCACCAGTGAAACCGCCAGGGGACGAGGAGAGACCCAGTACTTC
TRBD1	TRBV28	many	TRBJ1-1	CASSLLSSGQGETEAFF	TGTGCCAGCAGTTTATTGTCCTCGGGACAGGGGGAGACTGAAGCTTTCTTT
.	TRBV28	few	TRBJ2-5	CASRRTGQETQYF	TGTGCCAGCAGGCGGACTGGCCAAGAGACCCAGTACTTC
TRBD2	TRBV12-3/TRBV12-4	many	TRBJ2-7	CASSPSGSLSYEQYF	TGTGCCAGCAGTCCGAGCGGGAGTCTTTCCTACGAGCAGTACTTC
TRBD2	TRBV29-1	many	TRBJ2-2	CSVETSDTGELFF	TGCAGCGTTGAAACTAGCGACACCGGGGAGCTGTTTTTT
TRBD2	TRBV5-4	.	TRBJ2-3	CASSLFAGGTDTQYF	TGTGCCAGCAGCTTGTTCGCGGGAGGCACAGATACGCAGTATTTT
.	TRBV3-1	few	TRBJ2-2	CASSPTGERNTGELFF	TGTGCCAGCAGCCCAACCGGGGAGAGGAACACCGGGGAGCTGTTTTTT
TRBD2	TRBV7-2	many	TRBJ2-3	CASSLGGLAGLTDTQYF	TGTGCCAGCAGCTTAGGAGGACTAGCGGGACTTACAGATACGCAGTATTTT
TRBD2	TRBV12-3/TRBV12-4	.	TRBJ2-3	CASGNRLAGVDTQYF	TGTGCCAGCGGGAACCGACTAGCGGGGGTAGATACGCAGTATTTT
.	TRBV5-1	.	TRBJ2-1	CASRRGGTADNEQFF	TGCGCCAGCAGACGTGGCGGGACGGCGGACAATGAGCAGTTCTTC
TRBD2	TRBV5-4	few	TRBJ2-5	CASSPEGGRQETQYF	TGTGCCAGCAGCCCCGAGGGAGGGCGGCAAGAGACCCAGTACTTC
TRBD1	TRBV7-3	few	TRBJ2-5	CASSLSGTGKETQYF	TGTGCCAGCAGCTTATCCGGGACAGGGAAAGAGACCCAGTACTTC
.	TRBV9	few	TRBJ1-1	CASSVGGTMNTEAFF	TGTGCCAGCAGCGTAGGGGGGACGATGAACACTGAAGCTTTCTTT
.	TRBV10-2	.	TRBJ1-4	CASRKAGVATNEKLFF	TGCGCCAGCAGGAAAGCGGGGGTTGCAACTAATGAAAAACTGTTTTTT
.	TRBV3-1	few	TRBJ2-5	CASSQERTAEETQYF	TGTGCCAGCAGCCAAGAAAGGACAGCGGAAGAGACCCAGTACTTC
TRBD2	TRBV4-2	.	TRBJ2-2	CASSQVAGDNTGELFF	TGTGCCAGCAGCCAAGTAGCGGGAGACAACACCGGGGAGCTGTTTTTT
TRBD2	TRBV20-1	many	TRBJ2-2	CSVATSGNTGELFF	TGCAGTGTGGCGACTAGCGGGAACACCGGGGAGCTGTTTTTT
TRBD1	TRBV7-9	few	TRBJ2-6	CASSFSGGAGANVLTF	TGTGCCAGCAGCTTCTCAGGGGGCGCTGGGGCCAACGTCCTGACTTTC
.	TRBV6-1	few	TRBJ1-1	CASRTGLTLSQEAFF	TGTGCCAGCAGGACAGGTTTAACGTTGAGCCAAGAAGCTTTCTTT
TRBD1	TRBV5-1	.	TRBJ2-2	CASSLGTGPGELFF	TGCGCCAGCAGCTTGGGGACAGGTCCCGGGGAGCTGTTTTTT
TRBD1	TRBV19	.	TRBJ1-5	CASSPGQGDQPQHF	TGTGCCAGTAGTCCGGGACAGGGAGATCAGCCCCAGCATTTT
TRBD2	TRBV20-1	many	TRBJ2-1	CSARLAGGPRDEQFF	TGCAGTGCTAGACTAGCGGGAGGGCCTAGGGATGAGCAGTTCTTC
.	TRBV19	many	TRBJ1-1	CASSITQGGSEAFF	TGTGCCAGTAGTATTACCCAGGGTGGCTCTGAAGCTTTCTTT
.	TRBV28	many	TRBJ1-1	CASSLFGDAEAFF	TGTGCCAGCAGTTTATTTGGGGATGCAGAAGCTTTCTTT
.	TRBV5-4	few	TRBJ1-4	CASSPRTNEKLFF	TGTGCCAGCAGCCCCCGGACAAATGAAAAACTGTTTTTT
.	TRBV20-1	many	TRBJ2-2	CSARDFAGTGELFF	TGCAGTGCTAGAGATTTTGCGGGAACCGGGGAGCTGTTTTTT
TRBD2	TRBV20-1	.	TRBJ2-1	CSARDPVLAGGYNEQFF	TGCAGTGCTAGAGACCCCGTTCTAGCGGGAGGCTACAATGAGCAGTTCTTC
TRBD1	TRBV2	few	TRBJ2-7	CASSSRPGQTYEQYF	TGTGCCAGCAGCAGCCGACCGGGACAGACCTACGAGCAGTACTTC
.	TRBV28	few	TRBJ2-7	CASTSDGVYYEQYF	TGTGCCAGCACTTCCGATGGAGTCTACTACGAGCAGTACTTC